Following are 20 T cell receptor beta chains from one sample sequenced in a study of T and B cells in COVID-19 patients. Multiplex PCR with BIOMED2 TRB-A/B primer pools amplified TRB rearrangements. Using its own MiXCR run on the multiplex PCR reads, TCRdb lists one record per CDR3 protein. The table shows approximately 3,700 distinct CDR3 sequences, with approximately 25% occurring only once. From blood, about 220-500 ng of genomic DNA served as TRB template. The sequencing input was blood. Receptors originate from a human donor with active COVID-19.

This clonotype has only a few counts. This chain uses TRBV28 with TRBJ2-7, with 9 bases aligning to TRBD2. CDR1 and CDR2 (germline): MDHEN, SYDVKM. The CDR3 contains 16 residues. V was clipped by 6 bases and J by 5 bases; unmatched bases: 14. The CDR3 DNA reads TGTGCCAGCAGGCCCCATGGGGCGGGAGGGCCTAACGAGCAGTACTTC. Protein: CASRPHGAGGPNEQYF. Looking up the rest from reference TRBV28 and TRBJ2-7 gives the full variable domain: DVKVTQSSRYLVKRTGEKVFLECVQDMDHENMFWYRQDPGLGLRLIYFSYDVKMKEKGDIPEGYSVSREKKERFSLILESASTNQTSMYLCASRPHGAGGPNEQYFGPGTRLTVT.

This clonotype was seen a few times. The V call is TRBV7-2, the J call TRBJ1-5; no reliable D call. The V gene's germline CDR1 is SGHTA and CDR2 FQGNSA. V was cut by 2 bases and J by 2 bases, with 13 bases left in between. The CDR3 has 16 residues. In nucleotides, the CDR3 is TGTGCCAGCAGCTTACAATCGGTGGAGGGCAATCAGCCCCAGCATTTT. Its translation is CASSLQSVEGNQPQHF.

This clonotype was recorded once. This may come from a read error, since a much larger clone is one base off. The rearrangement uses TRBV5-5 and TRBJ1-5; 7 nucleotides agree with TRBD1. The CDR3 consists of 15 residues. Germline loops: CDR1 SGHKS, CDR2 YYEKEE (reference sequence). Trimming cost V 2 bases and J 2 bases; bases outside gene matches: 4. As DNA, the CDR3 is TGTGCCAGCAGCTTAAGACAGGGTGGCAATCAGCCCCAGCATTTT. Translated: CASSLRQGGNQPQHF.

The V and J genes are TRBV14 and TRBJ1-2; D uncertain. The CDR3 is made up of 13 amino acids. V lost 0 bases and J 14 bases, leaving 16 bases between the germline ends. Germline loops: CDR1 SGHDN, CDR2 FVKESK. CDR3 amino acids: CASSQDLEGFSTF. The CDR3 DNA reads TGTGCCAGCAGCCAAGATTTGGAAGGGTTTTCGACCTTC.

The V call is TRBV5-1, the J call TRBJ2-7; no reliable D call. Trimming pared 7 bases from V and 3 bases from J, leaving 20 bases between. The CDR3 has 15 residues. Germline CDR1 and CDR2: SGHRS and YFSETQ. In DNA, the CDR3 is TGCGCCAGCCGCACTGCGGCAGAGGATATCTACGAGCAGTACTTC. Translation: CASRTAAEDIYEQYF.

This clonotype occurred a few times. V and J are TRBV20-1 and TRBJ2-7; weak D call: TRBD2 (6 bases). Trimming stripped 5 bases from V and 2 bases from J, with 16 bases between. CDR3 length: 14 amino acids. CDR1 and CDR2 from the germline V gene are DFQATT and SNEGSKA (reference sequence). CDR3 bases: TGCAGTGCTGTCCGTTGGGACTCTCCCTACGAGCAGTACTTC. Amino acids: CSAVRWDSPYEQYF.

Comment on this clonotype: Possible read error: a much larger clone is one base away. This chain uses TRBV7-2 with TRBJ2-2; 7 bases are shared with TRBD2. The CDR3 runs to 14 residues. V shed 10 bases, J shed 3 bases, and the junction held 8 bases outside the gene matches. Germline V gives CDR1 SGHTA, CDR2 FQGNSA. The CDR3: CAIRTSGDTGELFF. For the CDR3, the DNA is TGTGCCATCAGGACGAGCGGGGACACCGGGGAGCTGTTTTTT.

In its sample, this clonotype is medium-sized (0.01 to 0.1%). The chain uses TRBV6-5 and TRBJ2-5; the match to TRBD2 covers 9 bases. CDR3 length: 17 amino acids. Germline-derived CDR1 and CDR2 are MNHEY and SVGAGI. Trimming cost V 5 bases and J 9 bases; bases outside gene matches: 19. CDR3 sequence: CASSLLGSGGPPVAQYF. In DNA, the CDR3 is TGTGCCAGCAGTCTCCTTGGTAGCGGGGGTCCTCCGGTGGCCCAGTACTTC.

The V call is TRBV7-2, the J call TRBJ1-1; the match to TRBD1 covers 8 bases. V dropped 1 base and J dropped 1; count of bases not matched to a gene: 11. Germline CDR1 reads SGHTA; CDR2 reads FQGNSA. The CDR3 extends over 18 amino acids. The DNA for the CDR3 is TGTGCCAGCAGCTTAGATCCGGACAGGGCACTCGGGAACACTGAAGCTTTCTTT. Translating it yields CASSLDPDRALGNTEAFF.

This clonotype is judged medium-sized. The CDR3: CASSPRLGQGLSAKQETQYF. The CDR3 region has the DNA TGTGCCAGCAGTCCGAGGTTAGGACAGGGTTTGTCAGCTAAGCAAGAGACCCAGTACTTC. The J gene is TRBJ2-5, the V gene TRBV27, with 8 bases matching TRBD1. The CDR3 totals 20 residues. With V trimmed by 5 bases and J by 2 bases, 22 bases remained unmatched. In germline, CDR1 is MNHEY, CDR2 SMNVEV (reference sequence).

This rearrangement joins TRBV19 to TRBJ2-5; 7 positions match TRBD1. Trimming at V came to 4 bases and at J to 3 bases, leaving 2 bases not matched to a gene. The V gene's germline CDR1 is LNHDA and CDR2 SQIVND (reference sequence). The CDR3 length is 13 residues. CDR3 region: CASSTGGKETQYF. The CDR3 DNA sequence: TGTGCCAGTAGTACAGGGGGAAAAGAGACCCAGTACTTC.

The chain joins TRBV20-1 to TRBJ1-2; 12 bases are a match to TRBD1. There are 14 residues in the CDR3. Germline V lookup: CDR1 DFQATT, CDR2 SNEGSKA (reference sequence). The ends lost 4 bases at V and 3 bases at J; junction bases unmatched: 3. The CDR3 loop reads CSAKGQGADYGYTF. CDR3 bases: TGCAGTGCTAAGGGACAGGGGGCGGACTATGGCTACACCTTC.

Sample share makes this clonotype medium-sized. This sequence joins TRBV6-2 or TRBV6-3 and TRBJ2-5, with 11 positions matching TRBD1. The CDR3 totals 16 residues. Losses at the gene ends were 2 bases for V and 8 bases for J; bases not matched to a gene: 10. Germline V gene data show CDR1 as MNHEY and CDR2 as SVGEGT. The CDR3 region is CASSYPTGTGGRTQYF. CDR3 nucleotide sequence: TGTGCCAGCAGTTACCCAACCGGGACAGGGGGTAGAACCCAGTACTTC.

The chain uses TRBV11-2 and TRBJ1-1; a possible D gene is TRBD1 (6 bases). The CDR3 is 16 residues long. Germline loops: CDR1 SGHAT, CDR2 FQNNGV. V was pared by 5 bases and J by 0 bases, with 16 bases between. The CDR3 region has the DNA TGTGCCAGCAGCCCAGGGGCCCGCTTCATGAACACTGAAGCTTTCTTT. Amino acids: CASSPGARFMNTEAFF.

The rearrangement links TRBV6-5 to TRBJ1-1, with 8 bases lining up with TRBD1. J lost 10 bases, V lost 2 bases, and 6 bases had no gene match. The CDR3 has 13 residues. Germline CDR1 and CDR2: MNHEY and SVGAGI. In DNA form, the CDR3 reads TGTGCCAGCAGTTACACAGGGGGTACGCGAGCTTTCTTT. Amino acid sequence: CASSYTGGTRAFF.

The chain combines TRBV20-1 with TRBJ1-3, with D unresolved. V lost 0 bases, J lost 3 bases, and 15 bases lay in between. Germline V gene sequence: CDR1 DFQATT, CDR2 SNEGSKA (reference sequence). The CDR3 has 16 amino acids. CDR3 DNA sequence: TGCAGTGCTAGAGATCCAAGGGCGGGAAATGGAAACACCATATATTTT. The encoded protein is CSARDPRAGNGNTIYF.

In this sample, this clonotype turned up a few times. The CDR3 sequence: CASSFRGEQFF. DNA for the CDR3: TGTGCCAGCAGTTTTCGAGGTGAGCAGTTCTTC. The chain combines TRBV28 with TRBJ2-1; no reliable D call. The CDR3 covers 11 residues. CDR1 MDHEN and CDR2 SYDVKM come from the germline V gene. V lost 3 bases and J lost 9, with 6 bases in between.

This rearrangement joins TRBV5-1 to TRBJ2-7, with TRBD2 matching 10 bases. V dropped 5 bases and J dropped 5; count of bases not matched to a gene: 13. The V gene's germline CDR1 is SGHRS and CDR2 YFSETQ. The CDR3 has 16 amino acids. The CDR3 loop is CASSYVGSGGAHEQYF. CDR3 DNA: TGCGCCAGCAGTTATGTTGGGAGCGGGGGGGCCCACGAGCAGTACTTC. Drawing the rest from reference TRBV5-1 and TRBJ2-7, the complete variable domain is KAGVTQTPRYLIKTRGQQVTLSCSPISGHRSVSWYQQTPGQGLQFLFEYFSETQRNKGNFPGRFSGRQFSNSRSEMNVSTLELGDSALYLCASSYVGSGGAHEQYFGPGTRLTVT.

V is TRBV14 and J is TRBJ2-3; 9 positions agree with TRBD1. This CDR3 spans 13 amino acids. Germline CDR1 is SGHDN and CDR2 is FVKESK. V shed 5 bases, J shed 11 bases, and the junction held 8 bases outside the gene matches. The CDR3 here is CASSTGTGNLQYF. CDR3 bases: TGTGCCAGCAGCACCGGGACAGGGAATTTGCAGTATTTT.

This clonotype is categorized as medium-sized. The chain recombines TRBV6-1 with TRBJ2-3; D unresolved. This CDR3 spans 14 amino acids. Deletions cut 7 bases from V and 0 bases from J, with 11 bases between. Germline V lookup: CDR1 MNHNS, CDR2 SASEGT. For the CDR3, the DNA is TGTGCCAGCACCCTGACATTGAGCACAGATACGCAGTATTTT. Its protein product is CASTLTLSTDTQYF.